This TCR beta chain was found in a study of blood T cell repertoires in COVID-19 (TCRdb year 2020). For the study in its entirety: Samples from collaborators originated in the United States, Italy and Spain and spanned both the acute and convalescent phases of COVID-19. The dataset comprised deeply sampled blood TCRbeta repertoires from subjects exposed to, actively infected with, or recovered from COVID-19. Where available, HLA class I and class II types were obtained from metadata supplied by the sample provider rather than from assay-based typing. A freely available public database, intended as a resource for researchers studying the immune response to SARS-CoV-2, is where the repertoires were released. Samples came from the ongoing ImmuneRACE study (first 160 participants) plus 1,254 subjects from 6 global collaborators. The material from the prospective study consisted of cDNA or gDNA derived from T cells, B-cell-depleted T cells, or PBMCs. Sample metadata almost always included a de-identified subject ID, COVID-19 status, age in years and sex.

The immunoSEQ Assay, a bias-controlled multiplex PCR, was used to amplify TCRbeta CDR3 regions from genomic DNA. The authors' analysis ran thus. The number of nucleated cells in each sample was estimated by amplification of reference gene primers within the assay. To quantify the absolute abundance of each unique TCRbeta CDR3 rearrangement, sequence reads were collapsed and filtered. For each sample, productive Simpson clonality was calculated by taking the square root of Simpson's diversity index across productive rearrangements. As stored in TCRdb, this immuneACCESS dataset retains in-frame rearrangements with V and J assigned. A fraction of the clones does not appear; measured against another copy, unresolved V genes explain less than half of the discrepancy, and the remainder lacks a known reason. V, J and clone size reflect that table, while D and trimming were determined from the DNA. This sample gives 150,000 to 200,000 clones in total; 75% to 90% of them show up just once. Of the sample, 3.4% is held by the ten largest clones.

A note on this clone: Its cognate antigen has yet to be identified. No base quality values were provided; no much bigger clone lies one nucleotide off.

Enrolling through a virtual design, the prospective study's participants ranged in age from about 18 to 100 years and lived across 24 United States geographic areas. To assign participants to cohorts, the prospective study relied on clinical history that participants themselves reported in a screening survey and a study questionnaire. For ImmuneRACE Cohort 3, a participant was defined as recovered based on two consecutive negative NP/OP PCR tests, clearance by a healthcare professional, or resolution of symptoms. Mobile phlebotomists in the prospective study collected whole blood, serum and a nasopharyngeal or oropharyngeal swab from every participant. Participants in the prospective study had the option to provide additional blood draws and questionnaires over an approximately 2-month period. Before DNA extraction, blood samples from the prospective study were shipped at room temperature or frozen.

CDR1 and CDR2 are drawn from the germline V gene: SGDLS, YYNGEE. From the cysteine through the phenylalanine, the CDR3 covers 15 amino acids. Of the read, only the CDR3 DNA is kept; its 45 bases are in frame from base 1. The germline V and J ends show losses of 2 bases and 3 bases respectively, and no gene match explains 2 bases of the junction. Paper-wide results and their limitations: The amount of clinical and demographic metadata varied by source and participant and was provided uncurated.

The sequenced sample consisted of PBMCs or T cells enriched from blood (not recorded which). The receptor was derived from a woman aged 55-70 years who had recovered from COVID-19. The rearrangement combines TRBV9 with TRBJ1-5; the junction holds 10 bases that match TRBD1. This receptor carries the CDR3 CASSVGQGINQPQHF. The DNA is as follows: TGTGCCAGCAGCGTGGGACAGGGGATCAATCAGCCCCAGCATTTT.